This T cell receptor (beta chain) is drawn from a study of persistence of HIV-infected CD4 T cells (dated by TCRdb to the early 2020s). Context from the whole study: The median time participants had been on suppressive ART was over seven years. Peripheral blood samples of up to about 200 mL were obtained at multiple time points, with the exception of a couple of participants, for whom leukapheresis was performed at a single time point. Cross-participant TCR cluster analysis included roughly 8 participants for CMV and over five participants for Gag. Proviral sequencing was used to assess clonality among infected cells, whereas TCRbeta sequencing gauged the clonality of all cells within each sorted population. CMV- and HIV-1 Gag-responding CD4+ T cells were isolated from ART-treated individuals so that antigen-driven clonal expansion of HIV-1-infected cells could be examined.

What the study reported, not specific to this receptor: Only a small number of individuals took part in the study, and only a limited range of antigens was tested. Antigen-responding cells were enriched for degenerate expanded CDR3beta sequences, which suggests convergent selection of CD4+ responses to CMV and Gag. TCRbeta richness in CMV- and Gag-responding cells was significantly lower than in anti-CD3/anti-CD28-responding cells; CMV-responding cells had higher oligoclonality than CD3/CD28-stimulated and Gag-responding cells. Bulk TCR analyses could not be restricted to the rare CMV-responding cells that actually carried HIV-1 proviruses. TCR oligoclonality correlated with proviral oligoclonality within the same sorted populations.

Concerning this clone: It has no known antigen specificity. No qualities accompany the bases; no much larger clone lies one base away.

The immunoSEQ hsTCRB assay version 4, run in survey mode, was used to sequence TCRbeta repertoires from genomic DNA. For TCRbeta sequencing, genomic DNA was diluted to about 10 ng/uL, with up to about 1 ug used per sample. As for the original processing: Analysis of the TCRbeta data was done in ImmunoSeq Analyzer 3.0, and diversity was computed on productive nucleotide rearrangements. The improved Chao index was used to estimate lower-bound TCR diversity, and the Gini coefficient was used to estimate clonality using the Immunarch R package. Different nucleotide rearrangements encoding the same CDR3beta amino acid sequence were treated as distinct clonotypes. Differential abundance analysis found TCRbeta sequences that were significantly enriched in antigen-responding cells compared with anti-CD3/anti-CD28-activated cells. Using predicted peptide-MHC specificity as the basis, GLIPH2 grouped TCRs into clusters, both for each participant individually and for the merged data sets that combined participants. TCRdb carries this immuneACCESS record with in-frame sequences only. Its versions omit some clonotypes, under half of them owing to an unresolved V gene in the studies checked, with the rest unexplained. From that table come the V and J calls and clone size; the DNA was used to work out D and trimming. The table for this sample lists 18,000 or so clones; more than 75% of them were counted only once. The ten top clones hold about 7% of the sample.

The sample's treatment or condition, from its label and the paper: suppressive antiretroviral therapy. Lysates of CMV-infected fibroblasts at roughly 10 ug/mL were used to stimulate the cells. Sorting of responding CD4+ T cells was based on upregulation of both CD40 ligand and CD69. Participants were HIV-1-infected adults who started suppressive ART during chronic infection. Participants had undetectable plasma HIV-1 RNA below 50 copies/mL for at least 4 years. To be included, participants needed a CD4+ T cell count above 400 cells/uL and a positive CMV serology. Before stimulation, PBMCs were isolated using density centrifugation and then depleted of CD8+ T cells. Stimulation of CD8-depleted PBMCs was carried out for more than 15 hours with anti-CD28/CD49d costimulation, CD40-blocking antibody and enfuvirtide, to prevent new infections. Cells were sorted on a Beckman Coulter MoFlo Legacy or XDP sorter, with propidium iodide excluding dead cells. The QIAamp DNA Mini Kit was used for genomic DNA extraction from samples above one million cells, and the Quick-DNA Microprep Kit was used otherwise.

V is reduced by 0 bases and J by 6 bases, leaving a spacing of 9 bases between them. CDR3 length: 15 amino acids, cysteine to phenylalanine. Only the CDR3 region is kept as DNA, spanning 45 bases read in frame from base 1. The germline V gene (reference sequence) yields LGHDT for CDR1 and YNNKEL for CDR2. The TCR originated in an adult man with HIV who was CMV-seropositive. This sample comprised CD4+ T cells sorted from PBMCs after roughly 18-hour stimulation, obtained from a patient who received antiretroviral therapy. The cell subset or site label on this specimen signifies: CD40L+CD69+ CD4 T cells responding to CMV lysate. The chain is made from TRBV3-1 (or the pseudogene TRBV3-2) and TRBJ1-6; TRBD1 could be the D gene, as 5 bases match. The CDR3 protein sequence reads: CASSQEWGGNSPLHF. The DNA sequence follows: TGTGCCAGCAGCCAAGAATGGGGGGGTAATTCACCCCTCCACTTT.